What follows are 21 T cell receptor beta chains derived from one specimen sequenced in a study of identical twins. TCRdb redid the calling of the 5' RACE reads with MiXCR, one entry per CDR3 protein. Of 1.5 million to 2 million distinct CDR3 sequences in the sample, about 32% were seen once. Sequencing was carried out using cord blood. The source is a newborn girl in good health.

The chain links TRBV29-1 to TRBJ2-2; D gene ambiguous. This CDR3 comprises 13 residues. Germline V gene data show CDR1 as SQVTM and CDR2 as ANQGSEA. Between the trimmed V and J ends, which lost 6 bases and 0 bases, there was a span of 8 bases. The CDR3 nucleotides read TGCAGCGTGACCAACTCGAACACCGGGGAGCTGTTTTTT. Translated: CSVTNSNTGELFF.

This clonotype was observed once. The chain is built from TRBV4-1 and TRBJ1-2; D perhaps matches TRBD1 (5 bases). From germline, CDR1 is MGHRA and CDR2 YSYEKL. V lost 4 bases to trimming and J lost 4 bases, with 13 bases between them. The CDR3 has 14 residues. The CDR3, as DNA: TGCGCCAGCAGCCCCCAGGGACTCCTCTATGGCTACACCTTC. This translates into CASSPQGLLYGYTF.

This clonotype was detected only a few times. The chain combines TRBV4-2 with TRBJ2-5, with TRBD1 as a possible D gene (6 bases). The closer fit of TRBJ2-7 to the DNA end suggests the J call may be wrong. The CDR3 loop spans 15 amino acids. Germline CDR1 reads LGHNA; CDR2 reads YNFKEQ. CDR3 in DNA: TGTGCCAGCAGCCCCCGGGACACAACTCACTACGAGCAGTACTTC. Encoded protein: CASSPRDTTHYEQYF.

J is TRBJ2-7 and V is TRBV20-1; 8 nucleotides match TRBD2. Germline V gene sequence: CDR1 DFQATT, CDR2 SNEGSKA (reference sequence). V lost 4 bases, J lost 0 bases, and 11 bases stayed unmatched. This CDR3 is built from 16 residues. CDR3 DNA sequence: TGCAGTGCTACTCTAGCGGGTGCCGCACTCTCCTACGAGCAGTACTTC. Translated, it gives CSATLAGAALSYEQYF.

This clonotype showed up just a few times. This rearrangement joins TRBV28 to TRBJ1-6; D remains ambiguous. Germline values: CDR1 MDHEN, CDR2 SYDVKM. The CDR3 length is 14 residues. V was cut by 8 bases and J by 3 bases, with 11 bases left in between. The CDR3 sequence: CASVMTHYNSPLHF. Written as DNA, the CDR3 is TGTGCCAGCGTCATGACCCACTATAATTCACCCCTCCACTTT.

The rearrangement links TRBV6-5 to TRBJ2-3, with TRBD2 matching over 10 bases. Germline V gene data show CDR1 as MNHEY and CDR2 as SVGAGI. Trimming removed 0 bases from V and 6 bases from J; junction bases left unmatched: 9. The CDR3 runs to 17 residues. CDR3 bases: TGTGCCAGCAGTTACTCGATTAGCGGGAGGTTCGGTGATACGCAGTATTTT. This gives the protein CASSYSISGRFGDTQYF.

This chain uses TRBV11-2 with TRBJ1-4; D is undetermined. Between the trimmed V and J ends, which lost 3 bases and 6 bases, there was a span of 5 bases. CDR3 length: 12 residues. Germline CDR1 reads SGHAT; CDR2 reads FQNNGV. CDR3 in amino acids: CASSLLDEKLFF. The CDR3 DNA reads TGTGCCAGCAGCTTGTTAGATGAAAAACTGTTTTTT.

This clonotype was seen a few times. The gene calls are TRBV29-1 and TRBJ2-3, with 9 positions matching TRBD1. After removal of 7 bases from V and 4 bases from J, the junction contained 9 bases not matched to a gene. CDR3 length: 14 residues. The V gene's germline CDR1 is SQVTM and CDR2 ANQGSEA. The CDR3 here is CSGQRQGGADTQYF. CDR3 sequence (DNA): TGCAGCGGCCAGCGACAGGGGGGCGCAGATACGCAGTATTTT.

A few counts support this clonotype. The J gene is TRBJ2-7, the V gene TRBV4-2, with TRBD1 matching 7 bases. The CDR3 runs 16 residues. V gave up 1 base and J gave up 1 base; unmatched junction bases: 7. Germline CDR1 and CDR2: LGHNA and YNFKEQ. The CDR3 DNA is TGTGCCAGCAGCCAAGCCCTAGGGGACAGTTCCTACGAGCAGTACTTC. Its translation: CASSQALGDSSYEQYF.

The rearrangement links TRBV2 to TRBJ1-1; 7 bases align to TRBD1. V lost 6 bases to trimming and J lost 4 bases; unmatched junction nucleotides: 8. The CDR3 has 14 residues. CDR1 and CDR2 (germline): SNHLY, FYNNEI. The CDR3 reads CASRIQGYGTEAFF. CDR3 nucleotides: TGTGCCAGCAGGATACAGGGGTACGGCACTGAAGCTTTCTTT.

The chain employs TRBV11-2 and TRBJ1-6; TRBD1 matches at 10 bases. The CDR3 contains 14 residues. The V and J ends lost 3 bases and 9 bases, in that order; junction bases with no gene match: 2. The V gene's germline CDR1 is SGHAT and CDR2 FQNNGV. The CDR3 sequence: CASSLGQGTSPLHF. As DNA, the CDR3 is TGTGCCAGCAGCTTGGGACAGGGGACTTCACCCCTCCACTTT.

This clonotype was observed a few times. The rearrangement joins TRBV16 to TRBJ2-7; 7 bases are a match to TRBD2. The CDR3 loop spans 17 amino acids. Germline-derived CDR1 and CDR2 are KGHSY and FQNENV. V was pared by 4 bases and J by 2 bases, with 14 bases of the junction left unmatched. The CDR3 nucleotides read TGTGCCAGCAGCCCCCGCCTACTAGCGACTTTAACCTACGAGCAGTACTTC. This translates into CASSPRLLATLTYEQYF.

J is TRBJ2-1 and V is TRBV7-2, with 11 nucleotides matching TRBD1. This CDR3 is built from 18 residues. Germline V gives CDR1 SGHTA, CDR2 FQGNSA. Trimming cost V 0 bases and J 4 bases; bases outside gene matches: 8. The CDR3 DNA reads TGTGCCAGCAGCTTAGCGTTCGGGACAGGGGGTGGATACAATGAGCAGTTCTTC. Amino acids: CASSLAFGTGGGYNEQFF.

The CDR3 loop is CASSLLGGKTDTQYF. CDR3 bases: TGTGCCAGCAGCTTGTTGGGGGGAAAGACAGATACGCAGTATTTT. The chain employs TRBV5-6 and TRBJ2-3; D perhaps matches TRBD2 (6 bases). Between the trimmed V and J ends, which lost 1 base and 3 bases, there was a span of 12 bases. Germline V gene sequence: CDR1 SGHDT, CDR2 YYEEEE. This CDR3 is built from 15 residues.

The chain joins TRBV20-1 to TRBJ1-1, with D unresolved. This CDR3 is 12 amino acids long. Germline assignment: CDR1 DFQATT and CDR2 SNEGSKA (reference sequence). Trimming took 6 bases from V and 1 from J, leaving 9 bases between them. The CDR3 spells CSADSSNTEAFF. The CDR3 DNA follows: TGCAGTGCCGACTCGTCGAACACTGAAGCTTTCTTT.

This clonotype has only a few counts. The chain couples TRBV14 to TRBJ2-3, with D unclear. The germline CDR1 and CDR2 sequences are SGHDN and FVKESK. The CDR3 covers 13 residues. Trimming stripped 1 base from V and 5 bases from J, with 7 bases between. Here the CDR3 DNA reads TGTGCCAGCAGCCAAGTTTGGGGAGATACGCAGTATTTT. Its translation: CASSQVWGDTQYF.

The CDR3 spells CASSGSGGPTRNEQFF. In DNA form, the CDR3 reads TGTGCCAGCAGCGGTAGCGGGGGGCCGACTCGCAATGAGCAGTTCTTC. The genes are TRBV9 and TRBJ2-1, with 10 bases fitting TRBD2. The germline CDR1 and CDR2 sequences are SGDLS and YYNGEE. V shed 3 bases, J shed 6 bases, and the junction held 9 bases outside the gene matches. The CDR3 has 16 amino acids.

The sample holds one count of this clonotype. The chain combines TRBV5-1 with TRBJ2-7; D unclear. The CDR3 loop spans 14 amino acids. Germline V gene data show CDR1 as SGHRS and CDR2 as YFSETQ. Trimming removed 2 bases at V and 1 base at J, with 10 bases between. The CDR3: CASSFTERSYEQYF. For the CDR3, the DNA is TGCGCCAGCAGCTTTACGGAACGTTCCTACGAGCAGTACTTC.

This clonotype was seen repeatedly, ten times or more. J is TRBJ2-1 and V is TRBV14; D may match TRBD1 or TRBD2 (7 bases each). V was pared by 6 bases and J by 8 bases, with 17 bases between. Germline CDR1 reads SGHDN; CDR2 reads FVKESK. CDR3 length equals 14 residues. The CDR3 spells CASSRFRGGDEQFF. DNA for the CDR3: TGTGCCAGCAGTCGATTCAGGGGGGGGGATGAGCAGTTCTTC.

The genes are TRBV20-1 and TRBJ1-1; weak D call: TRBD1 (5 bases). The CDR3 covers 15 residues. Trimming left V 0 bases short and J 1 base short, with 12 bases between. Germline V gene data show CDR1 as DFQATT and CDR2 as SNEGSKA (reference sequence). The chain's CDR3 is CSARDWVGTNTEAFF. The CDR3 coding sequence is TGCAGTGCTAGAGATTGGGTAGGGACGAACACTGAAGCTTTCTTT.

This clonotype has more than one count but fewer than ten. V and J are TRBV7-2 and TRBJ1-6, with D possibly TRBD1 on 6 matching bases. CDR1 and CDR2 from the germline V gene are SGHTA and FQGNSA. This CDR3 has 15 amino acids. Trimming cost V 1 base and J 10 bases, with 14 bases left between them. CDR3 bases: TGTGCCAGCAGCTTAGTACGGGGGGCTGGCTCACCCCTCCACTTT. Translation gives CASSLVRGAGSPLHF. Combining the CDR3 with reference TRBV7-2 and TRBJ1-6 gives the whole variable domain GAGVSQSPSNKVTEKGKDVELRCDPISGHTALYWYRQSLGQGLEFLIYFQGNSAPDKSGLPSDRFSAERTGGSVSTLTIQRTQQEDSAVYLCASSLVRGAGSPLHFGNGTRLTVT.